One and the same sample provided the 24 T cell receptor beta chains below, sequenced in a study of blood T cell repertoires in COVID-19. Assay used: immunoSEQ multiplex PCR; TCRdb lists only in-frame clones, some missing. The sample includes fewer than 50,000 clones, roughly four fifths of them seen just once. Sequenced: peripheral blood. Receptors originate from a human donor in a cohort sampled during active COVID-19.

The chain carries TRBV27 and TRBJ2-3; 7 positions match TRBD1. V trimming: 6 bases; J trimming: 0 bases; junction bases outside the gene matches: 6. Per germline, CDR1 MNHEY and CDR2 SMNVEV (reference sequence). The CDR3 is 15 amino acids. The CDR3 is CASSVDRASTDTQYF. In DNA, the CDR3 is TGTGCCAGCAGCGTCGACAGGGCTAGCACAGATACGCAGTATTTT.

The chain carries TRBV18 and TRBJ1-5; D ambiguous. The CDR3 sequence is 16 residues long. Germline CDR1 reads KGHSH; CDR2 reads LQKENI. Trimming stripped 4 bases from V and 0 bases from J, with 13 bases between. The CDR3 sequence is CASSRGRTLSNQPQHF. The CDR3 DNA reads as TGTGCCAGCTCACGAGGTAGAACCCTTAGCAATCAGCCCCAGCATTTT.

This rearrangement joins TRBV7-2 to TRBJ2-5; D possibly corresponds to TRBD1 (7 bases). The germline V gene encodes CDR1 SGHTA and CDR2 FQGNSA. This CDR3 is built from 14 residues. The V end was cut by 5 bases, the J end by 4 bases, with 14 bases between. The CDR3 nucleotides are TGTGCCAGCAGCCCCAGGGGGGCAAGAGAGACCCAGTACTTC. It encodes CASSPRGARETQYF.

This rearrangement joins TRBV9 to TRBJ2-7; TRBD1 agrees at 7 bases. The length of the CDR3 is 14 residues. V gave up 0 bases and J gave up 6 bases; unmatched junction bases: 6. Germline CDR1 SGDLS, CDR2 YYNGEE. CDR3: CASSVEGAGVEQYF. DNA for the CDR3: TGTGCCAGCAGCGTAGAGGGGGCTGGGGTCGAGCAGTACTTC.

The J gene is TRBJ2-5, the V gene TRBV29-1, with D possibly TRBD1 on 6 matching bases. Germline assignment: CDR1 SQVTM and CDR2 ANQGSEA. Trimming stripped 5 bases from V and 5 bases from J, with 15 bases between. The CDR3 sequence is 13 residues long. The CDR3 sequence is CSVNGQSGETQYF. As DNA, the CDR3 is TGCAGCGTTAATGGACAGTCAGGGGAGACCCAGTACTTC.

CDR3 residues: CASSLVGTGIGETQYF. For the CDR3, the DNA is TGTGCCAGCAGCTTAGTAGGGACAGGGATAGGAGAGACCCAGTACTTC. This chain uses TRBV7-8 with TRBJ2-5; 9 positions agree with TRBD1. The CDR3 runs to 16 residues. Trimming at V came to 1 base and at J to 4 bases, leaving 7 bases not matched to a gene. Germline-derived CDR1 and CDR2 are SGHVS and FQNEAQ.

This clone was detected only a few times. V and J are TRBV5-4 and TRBJ2-7, with unresolved D. CDR1 and CDR2 (germline): SGHNT, YYREEE (reference sequence). CDR3 size: 13 residues. V was pared by 4 bases and J by 3 bases, with 11 bases between. In nucleotides, the CDR3 is TGTGCCAGCAGCAGCAGAGGCCTCTACGAGCAGTACTTC. This encodes CASSSRGLYEQYF.

The V gene is TRBV5-6, the J gene TRBJ2-2; no definite D call. Deletions cut 0 bases from V and 2 bases from J, with 11 bases between. CDR3 length: 16 amino acids. Germline V gene data show CDR1 as SGHDT and CDR2 as YYEEEE. Written as DNA, the CDR3 is TGTGCCAGCAGCTTGGCCGGCAGGCGAAACACCGGGGAGCTGTTTTTT. As protein: CASSLAGRRNTGELFF.

The rearrangement uses TRBV6-5 and TRBJ1-1; 8 bases are shared with TRBD1. CDR1 is MNHEY, CDR2 SVGAGI, per germline. The CDR3 consists of 16 residues. Trimming at V came to 4 bases and at J to 4 bases, leaving 11 bases not matched to a gene. The CDR3 here is CASSSIGQGGFTEAFF. The DNA of the CDR3 is TGTGCCAGCAGTTCAATAGGACAGGGAGGATTCACTGAAGCTTTCTTT.

The chain joins TRBV9 to TRBJ2-3; 7 positions match TRBD1. V trimming: 3 bases; J trimming: 2 bases; junction bases outside the gene matches: 6. The CDR3 length is 15 residues. The germline gives CDR1 SGDLS, CDR2 YYNGEE. This chain's CDR3 is CASSARQGTTDTQYF. The CDR3 nucleotides read TGTGCCAGCAGCGCCCGACAGGGTACCACAGATACGCAGTATTTT.

This clone showed up just a few times. The CDR3 reads CASRDRLAGVKYNEQFF. CDR3 sequence (DNA): TGTGCCAGCAGAGACCGACTAGCGGGAGTTAAATACAATGAGCAGTTCTTC. The chain employs TRBV7-2 and TRBJ2-1, with 12 positions matching TRBD2. Per germline, CDR1 SGHTA and CDR2 FQGNSA. The CDR3 has 17 residues. With 6 bases clipped from V and 4 bases from J, the junction kept 10 bases outside the gene matches.

The DNA of the CDR3 is TGTGCCAGCAGCCAAGGGACAGGGAGGCAGACCCAGTACTTC. It specifies CASSQGTGRQTQYF. This sequence joins TRBV4-2 and TRBJ2-5; 8 nucleotides line up with TRBD1. Germline V gene data show CDR1 as LGHNA and CDR2 as YNFKEQ. J was trimmed by 6 bases and V by 1 base; bases with no gene match: 4. The CDR3 sequence is 14 residues long.

V is TRBV20-1 and J is TRBJ2-1, with a weak D call TRBD1 (5 bases). CDR1 and CDR2 from the germline V gene are DFQATT and SNEGSKA (reference sequence). The V end was cut by 5 bases, the J end by 7 bases, with 9 bases between. This CDR3 is built from 11 residues. The DNA of the CDR3 is TGCAGTGCTCAACAGGTTAATGAGCAGTTCTTC. This gives the protein CSAQQVNEQFF.

V and J are TRBV3-1 (or the pseudogene TRBV3-2) and TRBJ2-1, with 9 positions matching TRBD2. The V gene's germline CDR1 is LGHDT and CDR2 YNNKEL (reference sequence). J was trimmed by 8 bases and V by 4 bases; bases with no gene match: 9. The CDR3 has 15 amino acids. CDR3 DNA: TGTGCCAGCAGCCGTTCTATAGCGGGGGTCGATGAGCAGTTCTTC. Translated: CASSRSIAGVDEQFF.

This clone has a single count. The rearrangement joins TRBV6-5 to TRBJ2-7; 9 nucleotides align to TRBD1. Germline loops: CDR1 MNHEY, CDR2 SVGAGI. J gave up 1 base and V 2 bases, and 3 bases lay outside the gene matches. This CDR3 region has 15 residues. The CDR3 reads CASSYRQGVSYEQYF. The CDR3 nucleotides are TGTGCCAGCAGTTACCGACAGGGGGTTTCCTACGAGCAGTACTTC.

The rearrangement uses TRBV3-1 (or the pseudogene TRBV3-2) and TRBJ2-5; a weak D match, TRBD2 (5 bases). Germline V lookup: CDR1 LGHDT, CDR2 YNNKEL (reference sequence). This CDR3 has 12 residues. V was shortened by 4 bases and J by 5 bases, with 8 bases between the two germline ends. The CDR3 nucleotides read TGTGCCAGCAGCCCCCGGGGTGAGACCCAGTACTTC. Protein sequence: CASSPRGETQYF.

The V and J genes are TRBV19 and TRBJ1-2; tentative D call: TRBD1 (5 bases). The V gene lost 6 bases and the J gene lost 7 bases, with 12 bases spanning the gap. CDR3 length: 12 residues. CDR1 and CDR2 from the germline V gene are LNHDA and SQIVND (reference sequence). CDR3 amino acids: CASRGAPGGYTF. CDR3 coding DNA: TGTGCCAGTAGAGGGGCGCCGGGTGGCTACACCTTC.

The CDR3 bases are TGTGCCAGAAGCTTAGATGCCCCCAGGGGACGAACCTACGAGCAGTACTTC. Its translation: CARSLDAPRGRTYEQYF. The chain has TRBV7-5 and TRBJ2-7; the table assigns TRBD1, which was not confirmed against the DNA. TRBV7-5 is flagged as a pseudogene. The CDR3 is 17 amino acids.

This clone appeared a few times. This CDR3 reads CASSFVQGSYEQYF. In DNA form, the CDR3 reads TGCGCCAGCAGCTTCGTACAGGGTAGTTACGAGCAGTACTTC. The V call is TRBV5-1, the J call TRBJ2-7; perhaps TRBD1 as D (6 bases). CDR3 length: 14 residues. The germline CDR1 and CDR2 sequences are SGHRS and YFSETQ. V lost 2 bases, J lost 4 bases, and 13 bases lay in between.

This rearrangement joins TRBV5-1 to TRBJ1-1; 9 nucleotides line up with TRBD1. CDR3 length: 16 amino acids. Losses at the gene ends were 3 bases for V and 0 bases for J; bases not matched to a gene: 6. CDR1 is SGHRS and CDR2 is YFSETQ in the germline V gene. CDR3 DNA: TGCGCCAGCAGCTCCCCGACAGGGGGGATGAACACTGAAGCTTTCTTT. Amino acid sequence: CASSSPTGGMNTEAFF.

This chain uses TRBV12-3 or TRBV12-4 with TRBJ2-3; D perhaps matches TRBD1 (5 bases). V gave up 11 bases and J gave up 7 bases, with 19 bases separating them. The CDR3 totals 13 residues. CDR3: CAQRPVGANTQYF. The CDR3, as DNA: TGTGCCCAGCGACCTGTTGGGGCTAATACGCAGTATTTT.

V is TRBV19 and J is TRBJ1-1; tentative D call: TRBD1 (6 bases). V dropped 3 bases and J dropped 7 bases, with 12 bases sitting between them. Germline CDR1 is LNHDA and CDR2 is SQIVND (reference sequence). The CDR3 runs to 13 residues. CDR3 DNA sequence: TGTGCCAGTAGTATCCACAGGGAGAGTGAAGCTTTCTTT. Protein sequence: CASSIHRESEAFF.

This sequence joins TRBV6-5 and TRBJ2-6; D uncertain. The CDR3 runs 14 residues. Germline V gene sequence: CDR1 MNHEY, CDR2 SVGAGI. The V end lost 4 bases, the J end lost 3 bases, and 7 bases lay between the germline ends. The CDR3 DNA follows: TGTGCCAGCAGTTCAGTTGGTGGGGCCAACGTCCTGACTTTC. Its translation is CASSSVGGANVLTF.

CDR3: CASSFGGSTGELFF. For the CDR3, the DNA is TGTGCCAGCAGCTTCGGGGGATCGACCGGGGAGCTGTTTTTT. The chain joins TRBV7-8 to TRBJ2-2; the D gene is possibly TRBD2 (6 bases). The germline gives CDR1 SGHVS, CDR2 FQNEAQ. The CDR3 runs to 14 residues. Trimming pared 3 bases from V and 5 bases from J, leaving 10 bases between.